This TCR beta chain comes out of a study of identical twins. Study results and limitations: With abundant cord blood beta clonotypes, insertions were fewer; memory repertoires showed no such pattern. It was possible that invariant MAIT and iNKT cells partly confounded the zero-insertion analyses.

Germline lookup yields CDR1 KGHDR and CDR2 SFDVKD. Trimming left V 1 base short and J 10 bases short, with 4 bases between. CDR3 length equals 11 residues. TCRdb processed the 5' RACE reads anew with MiXCR; each CDR3 protein has one entry. The table records hundreds of thousands of distinct CDR3 sequences, around 7% of them present only once. This clonotype was picked up a small number of times. Its antigen is not identified. The sample was also linked to a second study, of yellow fever vaccine responses in identical twins. That paper adds: Vaccine-induced T cell responses in twins were reportedly observed to appear partly convergent, partly personalized.

Sequenced input: memory (CD45RO+) T cells sorted from blood. The chain couples TRBV24-1 to TRBJ2-1; D is uncertain. The TCR originated in a woman in her late teens or twenties in good health. The CDR3 spells CATSDFGEQFF. In DNA form, the CDR3 reads TGTGCCACCAGTGATTTTGGGGAGCAGTTCTTC.